This T cell receptor beta chain was profiled in a study of blood T cell repertoires in COVID-19. The overall study: COVID-19 samples collected from the United States, Italy and Spain covered acute and convalescent phases.

All enrollees were about 18 to 89 years old and from approximately 24 US areas. Authors' data handling: Nucleated cell number was recorded as an estimate derived from reference gene primer amplification. Sequencing used immunoSEQ multiplex PCR; TCRdb keeps in-frame clones, though not all of them. That table supplies the V and J calls and clone size; D and trimming were determined from the DNA. The data contain approximately 220,000 clones, 85% to 90% of them singletons. Germline-derived CDR1 and CDR2 are SGHNT and YYREEE (reference sequence). This CDR3 has 15 residues. After removal of 0 bases from V and 3 bases from J, the junction contained 1 base not matched to a gene.

Specimen: PBMCs or T cells enriched from blood (not recorded which). The TCR sequence derives from a man aged 25 to 45 who had recovered from COVID-19. The chain carries TRBV5-4 and TRBJ1-5; the match to TRBD1 covers 9 bases. The CDR3 sequence: CASSLGTGDNQPQHF. The CDR3 DNA follows: TGTGCCAGCAGCTTGGGGACAGGGGACAATCAGCCCCAGCATTTT.